The 16 T cell receptor beta chains in this list originate from one sample, sequenced in a study of cytomegalovirus exposure and HLA in healthy donors. Researchers ran the PCR with 60 Vbeta and 13 Jbeta primers. Measured with immunoSEQ multiplex PCR; TCRdb has only the in-frame clones, and not every one. The sample shows approximately 180,000 clones, around 80% of them seen only once. Material: PBMCs. Receptors originate from a man younger than 35 in good health and CMV-seronegative.

The chain is built from TRBV9 and TRBJ1-1; 7 bases are shared with TRBD1. Germline trimming cut 4 bases from V and 0 bases from J; bases unmatched to any gene: 9. The CDR3 spans 16 residues. Germline values: CDR1 SGDLS, CDR2 YYNGEE. This CDR3 reads CASSPGTDFMNTEAFF. The CDR3 DNA sequence: TGTGCCAGCAGCCCAGGGACAGATTTCATGAACACTGAAGCTTTCTTT.

The chain couples TRBV10-3 to TRBJ2-2; 7 nucleotides align to TRBD1. Germline V gene data show CDR1 as ENHRY and CDR2 as SYGVKD. The junction had 10 bases not matched to a gene; V was cut back by 6 bases and J by 6 bases. This CDR3 is 15 amino acids long. CDR3 amino acids: CAISAETGRAGELFF. The CDR3 region has the DNA TGTGCCATCAGCGCGGAGACAGGGAGAGCCGGGGAGCTGTTTTTT.

The chain uses TRBV4-1 and TRBJ2-7; 10 bases are a match to TRBD2. The germline CDR1 and CDR2 sequences are MGHRA and YSYEKL. V lost 5 bases to trimming and J lost 12 bases; unmatched junction nucleotides: 19. The CDR3 extends over 16 amino acids. The CDR3 region has the DNA TGCGCCAGCAGCTTAGACCCAGCGGGAGGGCCTCCTTTGGGGTACTTC. This sequence encodes CASSLDPAGGPPLGYF.

The rearrangement links TRBV11-3 to TRBJ2-5; D perhaps matches TRBD2 (7 bases). Deletions cut 2 bases from V and 2 bases from J, with 18 bases between. This CDR3 has 17 amino acids. Germline-derived CDR1 and CDR2 are SGHNT and YENEEA. CDR3 sequence reads: CASSLPSPGGWQETQYF. CDR3 bases: TGTGCCAGCAGCTTACCATCTCCGGGGGGCTGGCAAGAGACCCAGTACTTC.

The chain couples TRBV6-5 to TRBJ2-7, with 9 bases matching TRBD1. This CDR3 is built from 15 residues. J was trimmed by 7 bases and V by 6 bases; bases with no gene match: 13. Germline assignment: CDR1 MNHEY and CDR2 SVGAGI. The CDR3 spells CASRDRGTGNREQYF. The CDR3 nucleotides read TGTGCCAGCAGAGATCGCGGGACAGGGAATAGGGAGCAGTACTTC.

This chain joins TRBV5-6 and TRBJ2-5, with 7 bases identical to TRBD2. The J call is uncertain, as TRBJ2-7 better fits the DNA end. CDR3 length: 16 residues. Germline V gene lookup returns CDR1 SGHDT and CDR2 YYEEEE. CDR3 DNA: TGTGCCAGCAGCGGGGGGATTCGGGGAGGGTCCTACGAGCAGTACTTC. Its protein product is CASSGGIRGGSYEQYF.

The chain has TRBV5-4 and TRBJ1-4; D unclear. The CDR3 is made up of 13 amino acids. Germline V CDR1 and CDR2: SGHNT, YYREEE (reference sequence). Trimming removed 0 bases at V and 12 bases at J, with 12 bases between. The CDR3 reads CASSLAPANELFF. CDR3 nucleotides: TGTGCCAGCAGCTTGGCCCCAGCGAATGAACTGTTTTTT.

The chain recombines TRBV10-3 with TRBJ2-7; 9 bases align to TRBD2. The V gene's germline CDR1 is ENHRY and CDR2 SYGVKD. The junction had 4 bases not matched to a gene; V was cut back by 2 bases and J by 5 bases. This CDR3 has 14 amino acids. CDR3 sequence reads: CAISEAGGPHEQYF. The CDR3, as DNA: TGTGCCATCAGTGAGGCGGGGGGGCCCCACGAGCAGTACTTC.

The V call is TRBV27, the J call TRBJ2-1; 11 bases are shared with TRBD2. CDR3 length: 16 residues. Germline CDR1 is MNHEY and CDR2 is SMNVEV (reference sequence). V trimming: 6 bases; J trimming: 4 bases; junction bases outside the gene matches: 8. The CDR3 reads CASRIAGGPFYNEQFF. CDR3 sequence (DNA): TGTGCCAGCAGAATAGCGGGGGGGCCCTTTTACAATGAGCAGTTCTTC.

This clone came up a few times. The CDR3 spells CASSQGGQTSSYNSPLHF. CDR3 sequence (DNA): TGCGCCAGCAGCCAAGGAGGACAGACGAGCTCCTATAATTCACCCCTCCACTTT. This rearrangement joins TRBV4-1 to TRBJ1-6, with TRBD1 as a possible D gene (6 bases). V was cut by 1 base and J by 0 bases, with 13 bases left in between. This CDR3 is built from 18 residues. Germline CDR1 MGHRA, CDR2 YSYEKL.

This sequence joins TRBV19 and TRBJ2-1, with 7 bases matching TRBD2. CDR1 and CDR2 (germline): LNHDA, SQIVND (reference sequence). Germline trimming cut 4 bases from V and 9 bases from J; bases unmatched to any gene: 12. CDR3 length equals 15 residues. The CDR3 region has the DNA TGTGCCAGTAGTAATTGGAGGGAGGGCCGCATTGAGCAGTTCTTC. Encoded protein: CASSNWREGRIEQFF. Based on the CDR3 plus reference TRBV19 and TRBJ2-1, the full variable domain is DGGITQSPKYLFRKEGQNVTLSCEQNLNHDAMYWYRQDPGQGLRLIYYSQIVNDFQKGDIAEGYSVSREKKESFPLTVTSAQKNPTAFYLCASSNWREGRIEQFFGPGTRLTVL.

This clone was counted once. Other nucleotide sequences from this sample produce the same CDR3. The chain employs TRBV7-9 and TRBJ2-5; possibly TRBD1 for D (6 bases). Germline-derived CDR1 and CDR2 are SEHNR and FQNEAQ (reference sequence). V gave up 6 bases and J gave up 1 base, with 15 bases separating them. The CDR3 runs 15 residues. The CDR3 loop is CASSPPDRLQETQYF. CDR3 bases: TGTGCCAGCAGTCCTCCGGACAGACTCCAAGAGACCCAGTACTTC.

This chain connects TRBV18 to TRBJ1-4; D may be TRBD1 (5 bases). V was pared by 4 bases and J by 8 bases, with 17 bases between. Germline V lookup: CDR1 KGHSH, CDR2 LQKENI. The CDR3 consists of 15 residues. The chain's CDR3 is CASSRNRDSSEKLFF. DNA for the CDR3: TGTGCCAGCTCACGAAACCGGGACTCCTCAGAAAAACTGTTTTTT.

The chain combines TRBV18 with TRBJ1-1, with TRBD1 matching over 7 bases. Germline assignment: CDR1 KGHSH and CDR2 LQKENI. The CDR3 spans 13 residues. With V trimmed by 7 bases and J by 1 base, 3 bases remained unmatched. The CDR3 sequence is CASLQGWNTEAFF. The CDR3 DNA sequence: TGTGCCAGCTTACAGGGGTGGAACACTGAAGCTTTCTTT.

The chain links TRBV10-3 to TRBJ2-1, with 8 nucleotides matching TRBD2. Looked up from germline, CDR1 is ENHRY and CDR2 is SYGVKD. V lost 6 bases, J lost 9 bases, and 10 bases stayed unmatched. This CDR3 comprises 14 residues. The CDR3 sequence is CAIRGGRSKSEQFF. The CDR3, as DNA: TGTGCCATCAGAGGCGGGAGGAGTAAAAGTGAGCAGTTCTTC.

This chain links TRBV6-1 with TRBJ2-7, with TRBD1 as a possible D gene (7 bases). The V end was cut by 1 base, the J end by 7 bases, with 17 bases between. Germline assignment: CDR1 MNHNS and CDR2 SASEGT. The CDR3 has 15 residues. The CDR3: CASSEGWRGRGEQYF. The CDR3 DNA is TGTGCCAGCAGTGAAGGGTGGAGGGGGCGAGGGGAGCAGTACTTC.